This TCR beta chain was captured in a study of blood T cell repertoires in COVID-19. Study details: COVID-19 samples from acute and convalescent phases originated in the United States, Italy and Spain. T cells, B-cell-depleted T cells, or PBMCs supplied cDNA or gDNA.

Authors' processing steps: Quantification of nucleated cells was approximated via reference gene primer amplification. Produced via immunoSEQ multiplex PCR; TCRdb's table is partial and in-frame only. V, J and clone size are those of that table, while D and trimming were read from the DNA. The data show about 240,000 clones, with approximately 90% seen just once and 0.99% held by the top ten. This clone was seen a single time. This CDR3 has 17 residues. V was clipped by 1 base and J by 5 bases; unmatched bases: 10. CDR1 is SGHAT, CDR2 FQNNGV, per germline. The chain uses TRBV11-2 and TRBJ2-5; TRBD2 matches 10 bases. The receptor was derived from a woman in her thirties or forties who had recovered from COVID-19. Specimen: peripheral blood. CDR3 in amino acids: CASSLVGLAGGGETQYF. In DNA, the CDR3 is TGTGCCAGCAGCTTAGTGGGGTTAGCGGGAGGCGGGGAGACCCAGTACTTC.